These 20 T cell receptor beta chains share one sample of origin, sequenced in a study of cytomegalovirus exposure and HLA in healthy donors. The PCR used 60 Vbeta and 13 Jbeta primers. Clones were read by immunoSEQ multiplex PCR, and TCRdb kept only the in-frame ones, dropping some. Of some 130,000 clones listed, 82% were seen once; the top ten hold under 3%. Material for sequencing was PBMCs. The origin of the receptors is a boy aged 2-9 years in good health and CMV-seronegative.

The chain recombines TRBV7-9 with TRBJ2-3, with TRBD2 matching over 15 bases. CDR3 length: 15 amino acids. CDR1 is SEHNR, CDR2 FQNEAQ, per germline (reference sequence). The trim removed 6 bases at V and 5 bases at J, leaving 3 bases unmatched. CDR3 residues: CASRGLAGGGDTQYF. The CDR3 DNA reads as TGTGCCAGCAGAGGACTAGCGGGAGGGGGAGATACGCAGTATTTT.

The CDR3: CASSQDPRDRVGGYTF. The CDR3 DNA sequence: TGCGCCAGCAGCCAAGACCCCCGGGACAGGGTTGGTGGCTACACCTTC. This chain connects TRBV4-3 to TRBJ1-2, with 9 bases lining up with TRBD1. Trimming removed 0 bases from V and 7 bases from J; junction bases left unmatched: 9. This CDR3 region has 16 residues. Germline-derived CDR1 and CDR2 are LGHNA and YSLEER.

About this clone itself: One junction end does not reproduce the germline sequence, and a read error may be involved. J is TRBJ1-2 and V is TRBV2, with D unresolved. Germline V gene data show CDR1 as SNHLY and CDR2 as FYNNEI. The CDR3 spans 10 residues. The CDR3 is CASRSGGGAF. DNA of the CDR3: TGTGCCAGCAGGAGCGGTGGCGGGGCCTTC. Supplemented by reference TRBV2 and TRBJ1-2, the full variable domain reads EPEVTQTPSHQVTQMGQEVILRCVPISNHLYFYWYRQILGQKVEFLVSFYNNEISEKSEIFDDQFSVERPDGSNFTLKIRSTKLEDSAMYFCASRSGGGAFGSGTRLTVV.

The J gene is TRBJ1-2, the V gene TRBV6-5, with 9 bases that match TRBD1. The V segment lost 2 bases and the J segment 4 bases; nucleotides outside the gene matches: 5. Germline lookup yields CDR1 MNHEY and CDR2 SVGAGI. This CDR3 region has 15 residues. The CDR3 spells CASSYHRQGVYGYTF. The CDR3 nucleotides read TGTGCCAGCAGTTACCATAGACAGGGGGTCTATGGCTACACCTTC.

In this sample, this clone turned up a few times. The rearrangement links TRBV30 to TRBJ1-1, with D maybe TRBD1 (5 bases). Per germline, CDR1 GTSNPN and CDR2 SVGIG (reference sequence). CDR3 length equals 16 residues. The germline V and J ends were trimmed by 0 bases and 1 base, with 15 bases remaining between them. The CDR3 coding sequence is TGTGCCTGGAGTGTACTAAGGGGCAGTAGGAACACTGAAGCTTTCTTT. Protein: CAWSVLRGSRNTEAFF.

V gene TRBV6-6 combines with J gene TRBJ2-3; D gene ambiguous. Germline values: CDR1 MNHNY, CDR2 SVGAGI (reference sequence). Trimming left V 5 bases short and J 1 base short, with 7 bases between. CDR3 length: 13 amino acids. The CDR3 sequence is CASSGSGTDTQYF. The CDR3 nucleotides read TGTGCCAGCAGTGGCTCCGGCACAGATACGCAGTATTTT.

The J gene is TRBJ1-4, the V gene TRBV5-6, with 7 positions matching TRBD1. This CDR3 has 16 residues. Germline CDR1 SGHDT, CDR2 YYEEEE. V was pared by 4 bases and J by 7 bases, with 13 bases of the junction left unmatched. The CDR3, as DNA: TGTGCCAGCAGCAGGGTGACAGGGACCGGGTCTGAAAAACTGTTTTTT. It is translated as CASSRVTGTGSEKLFF.

The V gene is TRBV19, the J gene TRBJ1-1, with 11 positions matching TRBD1. The germline V gene has CDR1 LNHDA and CDR2 SQIVND (reference sequence). CDR3 length: 15 amino acids. Trimming took 3 bases from V and 2 from J; bases not matched to a gene: 2. The CDR3 loop reads CASSIGQGANTEAFF. The DNA for the CDR3 is TGTGCCAGTAGTATCGGACAGGGGGCAAACACTGAAGCTTTCTTT.

The chain employs TRBV7-9 and TRBJ1-2; TRBD1 is a possible D gene (6 bases). The CDR3 loop spans 15 amino acids. Trimming took off 5 bases at V and 0 bases at J, with 13 bases between the two ends. CDR1 SEHNR and CDR2 FQNEAQ come from the germline V gene (reference sequence). The CDR3 sequence is CASSRGQSANYGYTF. Here the CDR3 DNA reads TGTGCCAGCAGCCGAGGACAGTCTGCTAACTATGGCTACACCTTC. Based on the CDR3 plus reference TRBV7-9 and TRBJ1-2, the full variable domain is DTGVSQNPRHKITKRGQNVTFRCDPISEHNRLYWYRQTLGQGPEFLTYFQNEAQLEKSRLLSDRFSAERPKGSFSTLEIQRTEQGDSAMYLCASSRGQSANYGYTFGSGTRLTVV.

The V and J genes are TRBV5-1 and TRBJ1-1; D gene uncertain. V was cut by 2 bases and J by 1 base, with 9 bases left in between. Germline V CDR1 and CDR2: SGHRS, YFSETQ. This CDR3 is built from 14 residues. CDR3 sequence reads: CASSFVVANTEAFF. As DNA, the CDR3 is TGCGCCAGCAGCTTCGTCGTAGCGAACACTGAAGCTTTCTTT.

V is TRBV6-6 and J is TRBJ2-3; D gene uncertain. V lost 10 bases and J 0 bases, leaving 14 bases between the germline ends. The CDR3 is 14 residues long. The germline V gene has CDR1 MNHNY and CDR2 SVGAGI (reference sequence). CDR3 residues: CATLQSASTDTQYF. The CDR3 nucleotides read TGTGCCACTCTTCAGTCTGCTAGCACAGATACGCAGTATTTT.

This chain connects TRBV28 to TRBJ1-2; no clear D. The CDR3 has 13 residues. Trimming left V 5 bases short and J 5 bases short, with 12 bases between. Germline CDR1 is MDHEN and CDR2 is SYDVKM. The CDR3 DNA sequence: TGTGCCAGCAGTCTACCGTCTAGGTATGGCTACACCTTC. This encodes CASSLPSRYGYTF.

V is TRBV2 and J is TRBJ1-1; D might be TRBD1 (5 bases). From germline, CDR1 is SNHLY and CDR2 FYNNEI. CDR3 length: 15 residues. V lost 6 bases to trimming and J lost 1 base, with 15 bases between them. CDR3 region: CASRGLGHRNTEAFF. The CDR3 nucleotides are TGTGCCAGCAGGGGTCTTGGACACCGGAACACTGAAGCTTTCTTT.

The V and J genes are TRBV19 and TRBJ1-1; no reliable D call. In germline, CDR1 is LNHDA, CDR2 SQIVND (reference sequence). The CDR3 covers 13 residues. V dropped 3 bases and J dropped 6 bases, with 11 bases sitting between them. Here the CDR3 reads CASSIQSFAEAFF. The CDR3 bases are TGTGCCAGTAGTATCCAGTCCTTTGCTGAAGCTTTCTTT.

The chain carries TRBV5-4 and TRBJ2-2; TRBD2 agrees at 8 bases. Germline V CDR1 and CDR2: SGHNT, YYREEE (reference sequence). After removal of 7 bases from V and 5 bases from J, the junction contained 13 bases not matched to a gene. The CDR3 totals 16 residues. CDR3 amino acids: CASAPGTRKVTGELFF. DNA for the CDR3: TGTGCCAGCGCTCCCGGGACTAGGAAAGTTACCGGGGAGCTGTTTTTT.

This chain uses TRBV30 with TRBJ2-5, with D possibly TRBD1 on 8 matching bases. The CDR3 has 14 residues. Trimming took off 2 bases at V and 7 bases at J, with 17 bases between the two ends. In germline, CDR1 is GTSNPN, CDR2 SVGIG (reference sequence). In DNA form, the CDR3 reads TGTGCCTGGAGTCCCCGGACAGGGAGGGGGACCCAGTACTTC. Translating gives CAWSPRTGRGTQYF.

In its sample, this clone was seen a few times. This chain uses TRBV6-5 with TRBJ1-1, with 7 bases aligning to TRBD1. The germline V gene encodes CDR1 MNHEY and CDR2 SVGAGI. There are 14 residues in the CDR3. Losses at the gene ends were 2 bases for V and 4 bases for J; bases not matched to a gene: 4. CDR3 DNA: TGTGCCAGCAGTTACGACCGACAGGGCACTGAAGCTTTCTTT. Its translation: CASSYDRQGTEAFF.

This clone was counted once. The gene calls are TRBV11-3 and TRBJ1-1; D might be TRBD1 (5 bases). V lost 4 bases, J lost 5 bases, and 11 bases lay in between. The germline V gene encodes CDR1 SGHNT and CDR2 YENEEA. The CDR3 covers 13 residues. The CDR3 region has the DNA TGTGCCAGCAGCTCAGGGCGTAGGACTGAAGCTTTCTTT. Encoded protein: CASSSGRRTEAFF.

The chain combines TRBV7-6 with TRBJ2-2, with 7 bases aligning to TRBD1. The CDR3 has 16 residues. Trimming removed 4 bases from V and 4 bases from J; junction bases left unmatched: 9. CDR1 is SGHVS and CDR2 is FNYEAQ in the germline V gene. CDR3 nucleotides: TGTGCCAGCAGCTCAACCGGGACAGCCATCACCGGGGAGCTGTTTTTT. Encoded protein: CASSSTGTAITGELFF.

This clone has just a few counts. The genes are TRBV4-1 and TRBJ2-7; D gene ambiguous. Trimming took 4 bases from V and 0 from J, leaving 16 bases between them. Per germline, CDR1 MGHRA and CDR2 YSYEKL. The CDR3 runs to 16 residues. The CDR3 DNA reads as TGCGCCAGCAGCCCAACGGCGGCAGCCTTCTCCTACGAGCAGTACTTC. This translates into CASSPTAAAFSYEQYF.